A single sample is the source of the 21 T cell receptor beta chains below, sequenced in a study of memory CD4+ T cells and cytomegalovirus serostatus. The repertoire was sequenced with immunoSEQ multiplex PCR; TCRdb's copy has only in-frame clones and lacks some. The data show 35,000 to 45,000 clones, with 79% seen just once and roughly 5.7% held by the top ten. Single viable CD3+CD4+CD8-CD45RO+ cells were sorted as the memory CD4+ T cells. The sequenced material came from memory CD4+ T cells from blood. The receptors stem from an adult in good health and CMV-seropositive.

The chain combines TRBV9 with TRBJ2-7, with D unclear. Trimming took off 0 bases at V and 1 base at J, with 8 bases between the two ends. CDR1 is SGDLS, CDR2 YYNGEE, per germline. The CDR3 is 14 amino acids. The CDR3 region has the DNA TGTGCCAGCAGCGTAGCCCTAAGATCCTACGAGCAGTACTTC. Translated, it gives CASSVALRSYEQYF. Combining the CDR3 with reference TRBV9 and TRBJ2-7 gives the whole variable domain DSGVTQTPKHLITATGQRVTLRCSPRSGDLSVYWYQQSLDQGLQFLIQYYNGEERAKGNILERFSAQQFPDLHSELNLSSLELGDSALYFCASSVALRSYEQYFGPGTRLTVT.

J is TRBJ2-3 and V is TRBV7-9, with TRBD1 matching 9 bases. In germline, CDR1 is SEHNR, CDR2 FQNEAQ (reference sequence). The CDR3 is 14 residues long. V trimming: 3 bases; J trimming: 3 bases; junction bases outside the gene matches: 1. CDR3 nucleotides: TGTGCCAGCAGCTTCGGACAGGGGACAGATACGCAGTATTTT. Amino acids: CASSFGQGTDTQYF.

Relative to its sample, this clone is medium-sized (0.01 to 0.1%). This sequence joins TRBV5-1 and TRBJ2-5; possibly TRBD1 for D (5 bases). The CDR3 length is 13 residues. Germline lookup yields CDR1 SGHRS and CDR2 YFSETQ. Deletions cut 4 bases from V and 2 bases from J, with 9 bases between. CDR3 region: CASSQDTQETQYF. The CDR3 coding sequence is TGCGCCAGCAGCCAGGACACGCAAGAGACCCAGTACTTC.

For the CDR3, the DNA is TGTGCCAGCTCAAACCCCCCAGCAGGGGAGCAGTTCTTC. It specifies CASSNPPAGEQFF. This chain links TRBV7-9 with TRBJ2-1; tentative D call: TRBD1 (5 bases). The CDR3 runs 13 residues. Trimming shortened V by 8 bases and J by 10 bases, and 18 bases separated the two germline ends. Germline assignment: CDR1 SEHNR and CDR2 FQNEAQ (reference sequence).

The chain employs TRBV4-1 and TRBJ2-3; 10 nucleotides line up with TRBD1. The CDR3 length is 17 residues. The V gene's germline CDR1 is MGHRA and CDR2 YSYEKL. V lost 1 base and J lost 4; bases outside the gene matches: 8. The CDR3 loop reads CASSQGSFGQGADTQYF. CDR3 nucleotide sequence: TGCGCCAGCAGCCAAGGGAGTTTTGGACAGGGGGCAGATACGCAGTATTTT.

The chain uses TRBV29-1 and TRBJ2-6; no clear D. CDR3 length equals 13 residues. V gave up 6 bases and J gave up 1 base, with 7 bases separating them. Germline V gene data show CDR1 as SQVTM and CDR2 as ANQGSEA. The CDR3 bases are TGCAGCGTGCAGACTTCTGGGGCCAACGTCCTGACTTTC. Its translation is CSVQTSGANVLTF. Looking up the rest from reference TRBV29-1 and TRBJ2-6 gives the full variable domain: SAVISQKPSRDICQRGTSLTIQCQVDSQVTMMFWYRQQPGQSLTLIATANQGSEATYESGFVIDKFPISRPNLTFSTLTVSNMSPEDSSIYLCSVQTSGANVLTFGAGSRLTVL.

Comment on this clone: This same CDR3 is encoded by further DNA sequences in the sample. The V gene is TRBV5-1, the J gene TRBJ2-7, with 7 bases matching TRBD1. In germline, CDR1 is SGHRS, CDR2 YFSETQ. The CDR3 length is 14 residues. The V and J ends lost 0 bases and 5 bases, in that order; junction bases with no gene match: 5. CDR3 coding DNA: TGCGCCAGCAGCTTGGGGCAGGGGGTCCACGAGCAGTACTTC. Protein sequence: CASSLGQGVHEQYF.

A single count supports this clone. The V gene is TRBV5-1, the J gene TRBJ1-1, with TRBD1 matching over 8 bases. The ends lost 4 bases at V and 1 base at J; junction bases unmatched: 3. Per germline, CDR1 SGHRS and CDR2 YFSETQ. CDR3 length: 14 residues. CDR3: CASSTGGGNTEAFF. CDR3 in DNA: TGCGCCAGCAGCACAGGGGGAGGGAACACTGAAGCTTTCTTT.

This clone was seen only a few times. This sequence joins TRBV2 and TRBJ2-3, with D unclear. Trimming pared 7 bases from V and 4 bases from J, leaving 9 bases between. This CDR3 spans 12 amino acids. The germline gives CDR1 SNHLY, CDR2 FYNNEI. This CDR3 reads CASKIVADTQYF. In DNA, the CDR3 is TGTGCCAGCAAAATAGTGGCAGATACGCAGTATTTT.

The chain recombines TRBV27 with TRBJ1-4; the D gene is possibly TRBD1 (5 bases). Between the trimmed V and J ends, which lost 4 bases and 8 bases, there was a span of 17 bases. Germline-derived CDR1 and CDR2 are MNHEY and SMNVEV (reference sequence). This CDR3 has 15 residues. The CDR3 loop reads CASSYAGRGGEKLFF. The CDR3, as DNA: TGTGCCAGCAGTTACGCGGGACGCGGGGGAGAAAAACTGTTTTTT. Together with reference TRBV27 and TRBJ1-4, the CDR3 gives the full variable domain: EAQVTQNPRYLITVTGKKLTVTCSQNMNHEYMSWYRQDPGLGLRQIYYSMNVEVTDKGDVPEGYKVSRKEKRNFPLILESPSPNQTSLYFCASSYAGRGGEKLFFGSGTQLSVL.

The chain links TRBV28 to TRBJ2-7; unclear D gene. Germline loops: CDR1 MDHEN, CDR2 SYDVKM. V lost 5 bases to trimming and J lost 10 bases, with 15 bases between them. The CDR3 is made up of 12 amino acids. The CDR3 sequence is CASSPLSGEQYF. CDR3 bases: TGTGCCAGCAGTCCCCTTTCGGGTGAACAGTACTTC. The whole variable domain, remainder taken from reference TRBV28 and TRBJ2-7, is DVKVTQSSRYLVKRTGEKVFLECVQDMDHENMFWYRQDPGLGLRLIYFSYDVKMKEKGDIPEGYSVSREKKERFSLILESASTNQTSMYLCASSPLSGEQYFGPGTRLTVT.

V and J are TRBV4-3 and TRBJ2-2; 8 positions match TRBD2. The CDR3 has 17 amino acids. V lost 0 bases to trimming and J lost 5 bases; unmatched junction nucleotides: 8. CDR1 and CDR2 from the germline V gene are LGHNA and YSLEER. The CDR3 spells CASSQERSGRGTGELFF. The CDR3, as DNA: TGCGCCAGCAGCCAAGAGCGGAGCGGGAGAGGTACCGGGGAGCTGTTTTTT.

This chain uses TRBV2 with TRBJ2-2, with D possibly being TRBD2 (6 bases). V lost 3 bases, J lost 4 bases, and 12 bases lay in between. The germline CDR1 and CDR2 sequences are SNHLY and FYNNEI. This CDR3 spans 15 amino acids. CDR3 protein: CASSELLASTGELFF. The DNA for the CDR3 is TGTGCCAGCAGTGAGCTACTAGCTTCCACCGGGGAGCTGTTTTTT.

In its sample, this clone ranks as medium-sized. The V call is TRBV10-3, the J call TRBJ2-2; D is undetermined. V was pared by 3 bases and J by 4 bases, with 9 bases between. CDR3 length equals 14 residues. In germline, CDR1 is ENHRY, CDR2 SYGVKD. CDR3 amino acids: CAISERQATGELFF. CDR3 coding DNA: TGTGCCATCAGTGAACGTCAGGCCACCGGGGAGCTGTTTTTT.

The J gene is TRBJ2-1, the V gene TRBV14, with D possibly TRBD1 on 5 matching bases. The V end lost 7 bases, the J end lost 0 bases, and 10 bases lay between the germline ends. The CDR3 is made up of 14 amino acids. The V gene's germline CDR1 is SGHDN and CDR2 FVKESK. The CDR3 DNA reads TGTGCCAGCAAAAATACAGGCTCCTACAATGAGCAGTTCTTC. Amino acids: CASKNTGSYNEQFF.

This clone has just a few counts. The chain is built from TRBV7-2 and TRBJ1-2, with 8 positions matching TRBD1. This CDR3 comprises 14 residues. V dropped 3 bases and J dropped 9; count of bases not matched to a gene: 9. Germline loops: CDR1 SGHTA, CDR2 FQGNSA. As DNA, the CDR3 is TGTGCCAGCAGCTTGGACAGGGAGAGAATTAGCTACACCTTC. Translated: CASSLDRERISYTF.

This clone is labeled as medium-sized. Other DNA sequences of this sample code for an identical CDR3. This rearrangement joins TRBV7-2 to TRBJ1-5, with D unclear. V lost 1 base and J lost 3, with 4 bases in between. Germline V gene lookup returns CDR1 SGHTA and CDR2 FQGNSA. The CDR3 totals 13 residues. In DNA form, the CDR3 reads TGTGCCAGCAGCTTAGGGCTCAATCAGCCCCAGCATTTT. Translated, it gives CASSLGLNQPQHF.

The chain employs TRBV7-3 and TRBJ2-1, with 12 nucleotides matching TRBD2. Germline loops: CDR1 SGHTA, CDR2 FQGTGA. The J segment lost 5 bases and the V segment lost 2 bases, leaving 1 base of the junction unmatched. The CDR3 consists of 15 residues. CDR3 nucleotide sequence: TGTGCCAGCAGCTTAGGACTAGCGGGGAACAATGAGCAGTTCTTC. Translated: CASSLGLAGNNEQFF.

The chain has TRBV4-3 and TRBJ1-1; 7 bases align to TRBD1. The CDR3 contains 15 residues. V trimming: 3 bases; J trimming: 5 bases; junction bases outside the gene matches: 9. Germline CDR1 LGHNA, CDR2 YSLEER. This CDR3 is CASSHWGQRGTEAFF. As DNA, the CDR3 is TGCGCCAGCAGCCACTGGGGACAGAGGGGGACTGAAGCTTTCTTT.

CDR3 coding DNA: TGTGCCAGCAGTGCGGACGGTCCCGGGGAGCTGTTTTTT. It translates to CASSADGPGELFF. The V call is TRBV2, the J call TRBJ2-2; no definite D call. The CDR3 extends over 13 amino acids. The V and J ends lost 4 bases and 6 bases respectively, with 9 bases between them. Germline CDR1 SNHLY, CDR2 FYNNEI.

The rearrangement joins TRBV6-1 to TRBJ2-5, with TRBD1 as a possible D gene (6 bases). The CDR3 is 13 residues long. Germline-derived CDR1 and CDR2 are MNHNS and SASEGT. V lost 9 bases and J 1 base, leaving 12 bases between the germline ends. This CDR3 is CASGQILQETQYF. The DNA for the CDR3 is TGTGCCAGTGGACAGATCCTCCAAGAGACCCAGTACTTC.